This TCR beta chain was observed in a study of OX40 agonist ivuxolimab in advanced cancers. About the investigation overall: Ivuxolimab was an agonistic, fully human IgG2 monoclonal antibody directed against OX40 (CD134), a costimulatory receptor. Intravenous ivuxolimab was administered to patients every 2 weeks at six dose levels: 0.01, 0.1, 0.3, 1.5, 3 and 10 mg/kg. Among the roughly 52 dose-escalation patients, approximately 20 had hepatocellular carcinoma, about 15 melanoma, 9 renal cell carcinoma and 9 head and neck cancer. The dose-escalation cohort was over 70% male with a mean age of roughly 62 years, ranging from 23 to 79. Patients were allowed to have had prior anti-PD-1, anti-PD-L1 or anti-CTLA-4 therapy, and roughly two fifths of the dose-escalation patients had been treated with checkpoint inhibitors. Partial responses occurred in three dose-escalation patients, of whom one had hepatocellular carcinoma and two had cutaneous melanoma. The point of sequencing TCRbeta in the periphery was to test whether ivuxolimab changed TCR sequence diversity and drove clonal T-cell expansion. The paper covers the monotherapy dose-escalation part of the phase I ivuxolimab trial, which included N of about 50 patients.

Patients with autoimmune disease history or receiving systemic immunosuppression were excluded from the trial. Peripheral blood for TCR sequencing was collected from all dose cohorts at baseline, on cycle 4 day 1, and on cycle 7 day 1. Samples came from an open-label, multicenter, first-in-human phase I dose-escalation trial of ivuxolimab. Adults with locally advanced or metastatic melanoma, renal cell carcinoma, hepatocellular carcinoma or head and neck squamous cell carcinoma were enrolled in the trial. CD4+ and CD8+ T cells were sorted separately from peripheral blood before TCR sequencing. The investigation overall reported the following: Low levels of normalized T-cell clonal expansion were also seen in some patients who did not respond. At doses from 0.1 to 3.0 mg/kg, clonal expansion was seen in both CD4+ and CD8+ blood T cells between baseline and week 6. The antigen specificity of the peripheral T cells that underwent clonal expansion was not determined. In partial responders in the 0.1-3.0 mg/kg groups, normalized peripheral clonal expansion was found to be among the lowest, especially among CD8+ T cells. After ivuxolimab, expanded clones were on average more numerous among CD8+ T cells than among CD4+ T cells.

On this clone: Its specific antigen is unknown. Base qualities are not provided; no much larger clone lies one nucleotide away.

Genomic DNA was extracted from sorted cells for sequencing of the TCRbeta CDR3 region. The immunoSEQ Assay was used for sequencing of TCRbeta CDR3 regions. The table comes from immuneACCESS by way of TCRdb, which keeps in-frame sequences with V and J called. Part of the clones is missing from these tables; in studies checked, under half for an unresolved V gene and the rest for unknown reasons. The sample table holds tens of thousands of clones, of which over 85% were seen once. Clones ranked in the top ten supply approximately 10% of the sample. Measured from the cysteine to the phenylalanine, the CDR3 is 15 residues long. CDR3 DNA only is kept here, 45 bases in frame from base 1.

The receptor comes from an adult with an advanced solid tumor such as melanoma, head and neck, liver or kidney cancer. The sample here was CD4+ or CD8+ T cells sorted from blood, taken in a trial of the OX40 agonist ivuxolimab. This chain is built from TRBV21-1 and TRBJ1-2; TRBD1 is taken as the D call from the table, unchecked against the DNA. TRBV21-1 is a pseudogene. The CDR3 protein is CASSKGMGLSWGYTF. The base sequence is TGTGCCAGCAGCAAAGGGATGGGCTTATCTTGGGGCTACACCTTC.